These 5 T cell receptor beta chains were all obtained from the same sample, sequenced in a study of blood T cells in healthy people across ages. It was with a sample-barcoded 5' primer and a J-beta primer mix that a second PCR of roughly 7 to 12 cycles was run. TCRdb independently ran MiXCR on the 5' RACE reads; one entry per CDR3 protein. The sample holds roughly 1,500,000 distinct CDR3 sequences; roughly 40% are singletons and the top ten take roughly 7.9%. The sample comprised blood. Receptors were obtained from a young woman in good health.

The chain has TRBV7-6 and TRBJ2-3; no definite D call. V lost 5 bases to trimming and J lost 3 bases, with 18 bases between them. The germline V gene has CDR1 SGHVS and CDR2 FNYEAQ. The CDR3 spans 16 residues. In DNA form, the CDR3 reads TGTGCCAGCAGCCCGACCCCACGGCAGGTGACAGATACGCAGTATTTT. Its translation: CASSPTPRQVTDTQYF.

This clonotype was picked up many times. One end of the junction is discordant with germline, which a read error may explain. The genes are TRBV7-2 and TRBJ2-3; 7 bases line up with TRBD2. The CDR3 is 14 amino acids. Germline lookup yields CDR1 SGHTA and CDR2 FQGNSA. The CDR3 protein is CASSSGLGTDTQYF. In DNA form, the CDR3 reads TGCGCCAGCAGCTCCGGACTAGGCACAGATACGCAGTATTTT.

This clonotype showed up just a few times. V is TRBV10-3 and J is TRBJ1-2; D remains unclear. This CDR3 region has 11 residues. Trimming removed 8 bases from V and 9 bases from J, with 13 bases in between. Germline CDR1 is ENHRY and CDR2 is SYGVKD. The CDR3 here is CAIGWGMSYTF. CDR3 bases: TGTGCCATCGGGTGGGGAATGAGCTACACCTTC.

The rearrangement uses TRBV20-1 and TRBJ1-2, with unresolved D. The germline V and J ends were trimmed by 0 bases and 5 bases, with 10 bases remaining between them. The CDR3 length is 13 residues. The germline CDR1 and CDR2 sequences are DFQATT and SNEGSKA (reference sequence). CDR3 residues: CSARDQDGYGYTF. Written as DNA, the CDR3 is TGCAGTGCTAGAGATCAGGACGGTTATGGCTACACCTTC.

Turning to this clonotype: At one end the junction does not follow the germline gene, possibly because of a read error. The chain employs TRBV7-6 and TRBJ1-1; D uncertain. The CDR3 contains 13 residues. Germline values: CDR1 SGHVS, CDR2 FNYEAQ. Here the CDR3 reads CAGSPETRTEAFF. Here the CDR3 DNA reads TGTGCCGGCAGCCCCGAAACGAGAACTGAAGCTTTCTTT.